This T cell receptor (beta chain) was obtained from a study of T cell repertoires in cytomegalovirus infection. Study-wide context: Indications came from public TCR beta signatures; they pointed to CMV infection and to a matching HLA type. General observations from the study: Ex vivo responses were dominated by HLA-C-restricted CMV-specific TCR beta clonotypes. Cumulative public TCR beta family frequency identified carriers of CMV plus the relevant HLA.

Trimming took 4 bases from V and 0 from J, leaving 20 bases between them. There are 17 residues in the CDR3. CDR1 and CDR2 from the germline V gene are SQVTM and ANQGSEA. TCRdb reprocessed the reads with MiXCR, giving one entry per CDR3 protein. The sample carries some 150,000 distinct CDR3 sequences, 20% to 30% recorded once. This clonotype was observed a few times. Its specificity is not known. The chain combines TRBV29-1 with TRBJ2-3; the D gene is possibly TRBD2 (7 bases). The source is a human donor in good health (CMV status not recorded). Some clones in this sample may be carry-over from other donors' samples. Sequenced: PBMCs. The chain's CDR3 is CSVGGLAEGDSTDTQYF. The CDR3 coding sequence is TGCAGCGTTGGGGGGCTAGCGGAGGGTGATAGCACAGATACGCAGTATTTT.